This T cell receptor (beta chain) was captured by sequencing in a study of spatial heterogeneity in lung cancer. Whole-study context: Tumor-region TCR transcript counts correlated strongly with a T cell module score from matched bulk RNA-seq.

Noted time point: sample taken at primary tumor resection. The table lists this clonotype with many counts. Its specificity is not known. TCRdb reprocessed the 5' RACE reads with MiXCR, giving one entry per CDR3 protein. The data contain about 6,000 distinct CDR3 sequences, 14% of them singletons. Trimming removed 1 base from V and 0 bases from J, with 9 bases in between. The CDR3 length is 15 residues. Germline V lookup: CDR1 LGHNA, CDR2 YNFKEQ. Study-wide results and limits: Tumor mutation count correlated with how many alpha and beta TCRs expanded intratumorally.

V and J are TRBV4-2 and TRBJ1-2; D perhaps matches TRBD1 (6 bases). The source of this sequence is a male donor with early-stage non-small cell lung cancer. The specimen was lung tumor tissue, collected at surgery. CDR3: CASSQVGGPNYGYTF. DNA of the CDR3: TGTGCCAGCAGCCAAGTGGGGGGGCCTAACTATGGCTACACCTTC.